The 31 T cell receptor beta chains given below trace back to one sample, sequenced in a study of blood T cell repertoires in COVID-19. The method was immunoSEQ multiplex PCR; TCRdb's version includes in-frame clones alone and lacks a portion of them. Counted here are over 65,000 clones, 90% occurring once; the ten biggest clones make up roughly 0.73%. Material: peripheral blood. These receptors all come from an elderly woman with acute or convalescent COVID-19.

This sequence joins TRBV6-5 and TRBJ1-4; D is unclear. CDR1 and CDR2 (germline): MNHEY, SVGAGI. The CDR3 length is 14 residues. The germline V and J ends were trimmed by 6 bases and 4 bases, with 12 bases remaining between them. CDR3 sequence: CASSPGNNNEKLFF. CDR3 DNA sequence: TGTGCCAGCAGCCCCGGGAACAATAATGAAAAACTGTTTTTT.

This sequence joins TRBV11-3 and TRBJ2-5, with unresolved D. CDR1 is SGHNT and CDR2 is YENEEA in the germline V gene. Trimming pared 2 bases from V and 1 base from J, leaving 8 bases between. This CDR3 comprises 14 residues. DNA of the CDR3: TGTGCCAGCAGCTTAACGGTAGCCCAAGAGACCCAGTACTTC. This sequence encodes CASSLTVAQETQYF.

This chain links TRBV19 with TRBJ2-3, with 7 bases fitting TRBD2. Germline assignment: CDR1 LNHDA and CDR2 SQIVND (reference sequence). This CDR3 comprises 15 residues. With V trimmed by 4 bases and J by 1 base, 5 bases remained unmatched. This chain's CDR3 is CASSRGGVGTDTQYF. In DNA form, the CDR3 reads TGTGCCAGTAGTAGGGGGGGTGTAGGCACAGATACGCAGTATTTT.

The rearrangement uses TRBV19 and TRBJ1-2; 7 bases match TRBD1. Looked up from germline, CDR1 is LNHDA and CDR2 is SQIVND (reference sequence). This CDR3 region has 13 residues. Trimming took 7 bases from V and 4 from J; bases not matched to a gene: 6. The CDR3 here is CASTRGLGYGYTF. DNA of the CDR3: TGTGCCAGTACTAGGGGGCTGGGCTATGGCTACACCTTC. The entire variable domain, with the rest obtained from reference TRBV19 and TRBJ1-2, is as follows: DGGITQSPKYLFRKEGQNVTLSCEQNLNHDAMYWYRQDPGQGLRLIYYSQIVNDFQKGDIAEGYSVSREKKESFPLTVTSAQKNPTAFYLCASTRGLGYGYTFGSGTRLTVV.

V is TRBV5-1 and J is TRBJ1-1; D possibly corresponds to TRBD1 (5 bases). V was shortened by 0 bases and J by 11 bases, with 14 bases between the two germline ends. CDR1 is SGHRS and CDR2 is YFSETQ in the germline V gene. The CDR3 has 13 residues. The CDR3 DNA reads as TGCGCCAGCAGCTTGGAGGGGCAGGGCCGGGCTTTCTTT. It translates to CASSLEGQGRAFF.

The chain uses TRBV21-1 and TRBJ1-2; the table's D call of TRBD1 was not tested on the DNA. TRBV21-1 is labeled a pseudogene. The CDR3 runs 19 residues. The CDR3 loop is CASSKIHVLGRQSIYGYTF. The CDR3 DNA reads TGTGCCAGCAGCAAAATTCATGTCCTGGGTAGACAGTCAATCTATGGCTACACCTTC.

The J gene is TRBJ2-3, the V gene TRBV10-3, with 8 bases identical to TRBD1. J was trimmed by 1 base and V by 7 bases; bases with no gene match: 4. Looked up from germline, CDR1 is ENHRY and CDR2 is SYGVKD. The CDR3 is made up of 14 amino acids. The CDR3 sequence: CAITPDRGTDTQYF. DNA for the CDR3: TGTGCCATCACCCCGGACAGGGGCACAGATACGCAGTATTTT.

V usage is TRBV2 and J usage is TRBJ1-5; D uncertain. Trimming stripped 5 bases from V and 6 bases from J, with 11 bases between. This CDR3 region has 13 residues. In germline, CDR1 is SNHLY, CDR2 FYNNEI. The CDR3 loop reads CASSLQEGQPQHF. CDR3 nucleotides: TGTGCCAGCAGTCTCCAGGAGGGTCAGCCCCAGCATTTT.

The chain links TRBV10-3 to TRBJ2-2, with D possibly TRBD1 on 6 matching bases. CDR1 and CDR2 (germline): ENHRY, SYGVKD. The V end lost 5 bases, the J end lost 0 bases, and 10 bases lay between the germline ends. The CDR3 contains 15 residues. The CDR3 region has the DNA TGTGCCATCAGTCGACAGGACCCGAACACCGGGGAGCTGTTTTTT. Translating it yields CAISRQDPNTGELFF.

The rearrangement uses TRBV5-1 and TRBJ2-1; 7 nucleotides match TRBD2. CDR3 size: 15 residues. V gave up 0 bases and J gave up 5 bases; unmatched junction bases: 5. Germline CDR1 and CDR2: SGHRS and YFSETQ. In nucleotides, the CDR3 is TGCGCCAGCAGCTTGGCGTCTAGCGGAGACAATGAGCAGTTCTTC. This sequence encodes CASSLASSGDNEQFF. Full variable domain (missing parts from reference TRBV5-1 and TRBJ2-1): KAGVTQTPRYLIKTRGQQVTLSCSPISGHRSVSWYQQTPGQGLQFLFEYFSETQRNKGNFPGRFSGRQFSNSRSEMNVSTLELGDSALYLCASSLASSGDNEQFFGPGTRLTVL.

V gene TRBV5-1 combines with J gene TRBJ1-2; possible D gene TRBD1, 5 bases. There are 13 residues in the CDR3. Germline CDR1 and CDR2: SGHRS and YFSETQ. V was shortened by 0 bases and J by 4 bases, with 7 bases between the two germline ends. The CDR3 protein is CASSLAGGYGYTF. The CDR3, as DNA: TGCGCCAGCAGCTTGGCCGGGGGCTATGGCTACACCTTC.

The gene calls are TRBV7-9 and TRBJ2-4; TRBD2 is a possible D gene (5 bases). Germline V lookup: CDR1 SEHNR, CDR2 FQNEAQ (reference sequence). The CDR3 consists of 15 residues. V was cut by 0 bases and J by 2 bases, with 8 bases left in between. The CDR3 sequence is CASSLAGDPKNIQYF. CDR3 DNA: TGTGCCAGCAGCTTAGCCGGGGATCCCAAAAACATTCAGTACTTC.

The chain couples TRBV9 to TRBJ1-2, with 8 bases matching TRBD1. The CDR3 is 14 amino acids. CDR1 SGDLS and CDR2 YYNGEE come from the germline V gene. The ends lost 3 bases at V and 7 bases at J; junction bases unmatched: 8. The CDR3 spells CASSGGQGLAGYTF. The DNA of the CDR3 is TGTGCCAGCAGCGGAGGACAGGGTCTAGCTGGCTACACCTTC.

The rearrangement uses TRBV4-1 and TRBJ1-5, with D unresolved. CDR3 length equals 15 residues. V was shortened by 1 base and J by 4 bases, with 11 bases between the two germline ends. Germline CDR1 reads MGHRA; CDR2 reads YSYEKL. CDR3 sequence reads: CASSQVQAGNQPQHF. The DNA for the CDR3 is TGCGCCAGCAGCCAAGTCCAGGCGGGGAATCAGCCCCAGCATTTT.

The V gene is TRBV19, the J gene TRBJ1-3, with D possibly being TRBD1 (5 bases). The CDR3 sequence is 15 residues long. Germline-derived CDR1 and CDR2 are LNHDA and SQIVND (reference sequence). The V and J ends lost 5 bases and 0 bases respectively, with 11 bases between them. CDR3 region: CASSSDSYSGNTIYF. CDR3 nucleotide sequence: TGTGCCAGTAGTTCTGACAGTTACTCTGGAAACACCATATATTTT.

The genes are TRBV21-1 and TRBJ2-3; the tabulated D call, TRBD2, remains unverified against the DNA. TRBV21-1 is marked as a pseudogene. The CDR3 is 16 residues long. The chain's CDR3 is CASSNRGGLQSGTQYF. The CDR3 DNA reads TGTGCCAGCAGCAATCGCGGGGGGCTCCAAAGCGGTACGCAGTATTTT.

The CDR3 spells CASSEKGVHQPQHF. In DNA form, the CDR3 reads TGTGCCAGCAGTGAAAAAGGGGTTCATCAGCCCCAGCATTTT. The chain couples TRBV6-1 to TRBJ1-5; weak D call: TRBD1 (5 bases). Per the germline V gene, CDR1 is MNHNS and CDR2 is SASEGT. Trimming removed 2 bases at V and 5 bases at J, with 10 bases between. There are 14 residues in the CDR3.

This chain links TRBV7-9 with TRBJ1-5, with TRBD1 as a possible D gene (6 bases). V lost 3 bases, J lost 3 bases, and 9 bases lay in between. The length of the CDR3 is 14 residues. Germline V gene lookup returns CDR1 SEHNR and CDR2 FQNEAQ (reference sequence). CDR3 amino acids: CASSFDRNNQPQHF. The DNA of the CDR3 is TGTGCCAGCAGCTTCGACAGGAACAATCAGCCCCAGCATTTT.

Written as DNA, the CDR3 is TGTGCCAGCAGCCTCGAGGGGGCGGCTTACAATGAGCAGTTCTTC. Amino acids: CASSLEGAAYNEQFF. This chain joins TRBV7-9 and TRBJ2-1; TRBD1 matches at 7 bases. Germline-derived CDR1 and CDR2 are SEHNR and FQNEAQ (reference sequence). Losses at the gene ends were 5 bases for V and 4 bases for J; bases not matched to a gene: 8. CDR3 length: 15 residues.

V is TRBV6-2 or TRBV6-3 and J is TRBJ2-3, with D unresolved. Germline CDR1 is MNHEY and CDR2 is SVGEGT. This CDR3 is built from 14 residues. The V end was cut by 4 bases, the J end by 1 base, with 9 bases between. CDR3 DNA: TGTGCCAGCAGTTTCGTGACTCGCACAGATACGCAGTATTTT. Translation gives CASSFVTRTDTQYF.

The sample holds one count of this clone. The J gene is TRBJ2-2, the V gene TRBV4-1; possible D gene TRBD2, 5 bases. CDR3 size: 14 residues. V was shortened by 0 bases and J by 5 bases, with 7 bases between the two germline ends. The germline V gene encodes CDR1 MGHRA and CDR2 YSYEKL. For the CDR3, the DNA is TGCGCCAGCAGCCAAGAACGGGGAACCGGGGAGCTGTTTTTT. Protein: CASSQERGTGELFF.

The V gene is TRBV19, the J gene TRBJ1-6; 7 positions agree with TRBD1. The V and J ends lost 3 bases and 10 bases, in that order; junction bases with no gene match: 6. This CDR3 is built from 14 residues. Germline V gene lookup returns CDR1 LNHDA and CDR2 SQIVND (reference sequence). The CDR3 DNA follows: TGTGCCAGTAGTATCTGGGACAGTGAATCACCCCTCCACTTT. Translating it yields CASSIWDSESPLHF.

The chain joins TRBV18 to TRBJ2-1, with D possibly being TRBD2 (5 bases). This CDR3 is built from 14 residues. Germline V gene data show CDR1 as KGHSH and CDR2 as LQKENI. Trimming left V 2 bases short and J 5 bases short, with 10 bases between. The CDR3 nucleotides read TGTGCCAGCTCACCAAGCCTAGCAAACAATGAGCAGTTCTTC. It encodes CASSPSLANNEQFF.

This sequence joins TRBV7-9 and TRBJ1-3; D gene unclear. Trimming took off 5 bases at V and 4 bases at J, with 6 bases between the two ends. Germline assignment: CDR1 SEHNR and CDR2 FQNEAQ (reference sequence). The CDR3 has 12 residues. The DNA of the CDR3 is TGTGCCAGCAGCCGTCTCGGAAACACCATATATTTT. It specifies CASSRLGNTIYF.

This clone occurred a few times. This chain connects TRBV10-1 to TRBJ1-2; D perhaps matches TRBD1 (6 bases). CDR1 WNHNN and CDR2 SYGVQD come from the germline V gene (reference sequence). V shed 6 bases and J shed 4 bases, with 12 bases lying between them. The CDR3 sequence is 13 residues long. CDR3 amino acids: CASSGDRSYGYTF. CDR3 DNA: TGCGCCAGCAGCGGAGACAGGAGCTATGGCTACACCTTC.

This chain joins TRBV9 and TRBJ2-7, with TRBD2 matching over 8 bases. Germline V gene data show CDR1 as SGDLS and CDR2 as YYNGEE. The CDR3 is 15 residues long. V lost 4 bases to trimming and J lost 2 bases; unmatched junction nucleotides: 8. The CDR3 DNA reads TGTGCCAGCAGCCCCCGGGGCGGGGGGACCTACGAGCAGTACTTC. Its protein product is CASSPRGGGTYEQYF.

The genes are TRBV28 and TRBJ1-5, with 8 bases identical to TRBD1. There are 19 residues in the CDR3. V trimming: 1 base; J trimming: 0 bases; junction bases outside the gene matches: 11. Germline-derived CDR1 and CDR2 are MDHEN and SYDVKM. The CDR3 DNA follows: TGTGCCAGCAGTTTATTATATGGGACAGGACCCTATAGCAATCAGCCCCAGCATTTT. As protein: CASSLLYGTGPYSNQPQHF.

V usage is TRBV20-1 and J usage is TRBJ2-7; D remains ambiguous. The V end was cut by 3 bases, the J end by 6 bases, with 9 bases between. This CDR3 has 11 amino acids. The V gene's germline CDR1 is DFQATT and CDR2 SNEGSKA (reference sequence). The CDR3 DNA follows: TGCAGTGCTAGTCCGGGTCGCGAGCAGTACTTC. Residues: CSASPGREQYF.

The J gene is TRBJ1-6, the V gene TRBV7-9; D is possibly TRBD1 (5 bases). Germline CDR1 reads SEHNR; CDR2 reads FQNEAQ (reference sequence). Between the trimmed V and J ends, which lost 5 bases and 1 base, there was a span of 18 bases. The CDR3 is 18 residues long. Here the CDR3 DNA reads TGTGCCAGCAGCCATACGGCAGGGAAGGGTTCCTATAATTCACCCCTCCACTTT. This gives the protein CASSHTAGKGSYNSPLHF.

This chain connects TRBV11-2 to TRBJ2-5; D remains ambiguous. V lost 5 bases to trimming and J lost 5 bases, with 9 bases between them. The CDR3 runs to 12 residues. CDR1 is SGHAT and CDR2 is FQNNGV in the germline V gene. As DNA, the CDR3 is TGTGCCAGCAGCCCAACCGGGGAGACCCAGTACTTC. This gives the protein CASSPTGETQYF.

The chain is built from TRBV7-8 and TRBJ2-3, with 11 bases aligning to TRBD2. Germline CDR1 SGHVS, CDR2 FQNEAQ. CDR3 length: 16 amino acids. Unmatched junction bases numbered 6, after V lost 4 bases and J lost 3 bases. CDR3 in DNA: TGTGCCAGCAGCTCACTAGCGGGAGATAGAACAGATACGCAGTATTTT. Protein product: CASSSLAGDRTDTQYF.